A selection of T cell receptor beta chains follows, all from one sample in a study of shared clonotypes between healthy human individuals. Some clones are missing from TCRdb's copy, which holds only in-frame ones; the method was immunoSEQ multiplex PCR. The sample contains roughly 2 million clones, roughly 94% of which appear only once. The sample comprised naive CD4+ T cells sorted from blood. The receptors derive from a man aged 18 to 29 in good health. Each CDR3 is given with its conserved first and last residue. A D gene is named only where the DNA matches it firmly. Not all rows give a size; the values are once, few, many and, for expanded clones, a class.

>TRBJ2-7|NA|NA|TRBV7-2
CASSRPEPRGSLSYEQYF
TGTGCCAGCAGCCGACCCGAGCCTAGGGGGAGTCTTTCCTACGAGCAGTACTTC
>TRBJ1-5|NA|NA|TRBV6-1
CASGREGGGNQPQHF
TGTGCCAGCGGCCGAGAAGGGGGGGGCAATCAGCCCCAGCATTTT
>TRBJ1-1|TRBD1|NA|TRBV2
CASMVIRGKGANTEAFF
TGTGCCAGCATGGTGATTAGGGGAAAGGGGGCGAACACTGAAGCTTTCTTT
>TRBJ2-7|TRBD1|NA|TRBV7-2
CASSFIGQGNSYEQYF
TGTGCCAGCAGCTTTATAGGACAGGGGAACTCCTACGAGCAGTACTTC
>TRBJ1-6|TRBD1|NA|TRBV5-6
CASSLDTGGPNSPLHF
TGTGCCAGCAGCTTGGATACAGGGGGTCCTAATTCACCCCTCCACTTT
>TRBJ1-2|NA|NA|TRBV6-6
CASRPDRNYGYTF
TGTGCCAGCAGACCCGACAGGAACTATGGCTACACCTTC
>TRBJ1-2|TRBD1|NA|TRBV30
CAWYRGPYGYTF
TGTGCCTGGTACAGGGGACCATATGGCTACACCTTC
>TRBJ2-1|NA|NA|TRBV4-2
CASSQVHGQAGDNEQFF
TGTGCCAGCAGCCAAGTGCACGGTCAAGCTGGAGACAATGAGCAGTTCTTC
>TRBJ1-2|TRBD1|NA|TRBV2
CASSGRDSANYGYTF
TGTGCCAGCAGCGGGAGGGACAGTGCTAACTATGGCTACACCTTC
>TRBJ1-1|TRBD1|NA|TRBV5-1
CASAPDRVMPEAFF
TGCGCCAGCGCCCCGGACAGGGTCATGCCTGAAGCTTTCTTT
>TRBJ2-4|TRBD2|NA|TRBV19
CASSIFTSGRALAKNIQYF
TGTGCCAGTAGTATATTTACTAGCGGGAGGGCCTTAGCCAAAAACATTCAGTACTTC
>TRBJ2-4|NA|NA|TRBV5-4
CASSLAPGNKNIQYF
TGTGCCAGCAGCTTGGCCCCAGGAAACAAAAACATTCAGTACTTC
>TRBJ1-2|NA|NA|TRBV9
CASSVGGGSLYGYTF
TGTGCCAGCAGCGTAGGGGGAGGCTCCCTCTATGGCTACACCTTC
>TRBJ1-5|NA|NA|TRBV5-1
CASSPDGGTQPQHF
TGCGCCAGCAGCCCGGATGGGGGGACTCAGCCCCAGCATTTT
>TRBJ1-2|NA|NA|TRBV5-1
CASKGDIANYGYTF
TGCGCCAGCAAGGGGGACATCGCTAACTATGGCTACACCTTC
>TRBJ2-2|TRBD2|NA|TRBV5-1
CASSPIGLAGVNTGELFF
TGCGCCAGCAGCCCCATCGGACTAGCGGGGGTGAACACCGGGGAGCTGTTTTTT
>TRBJ1-2|NA|NA|TRBV6-1
CASSEVGGDYYGYTF
TGTGCCAGCAGTGAAGTTGGCGGAGACTACTATGGCTACACCTTC
>TRBJ1-1|NA|NA|TRBV18
CASSPWGQPEAFF
TGTGCCAGCTCACCCTGGGGGCAGCCTGAAGCTTTCTTT
>TRBJ2-7|TRBD2|NA|TRBV7-9
CASSPRLAGGSSYEQYF
TGTGCCAGCAGCCCTCGACTAGCGGGAGGGTCCTCCTACGAGCAGTACTTC
>TRBJ2-5|NA|NA|TRBV7-2
CASSLALQTGGTQYF
TGTGCCAGCAGCTTAGCCTTACAGACGGGCGGGACCCAGTACTTC
>TRBJ2-2|NA|NA|TRBV9
CASSRKTGELFF
TGTGCCAGCAGCCGAAAGACCGGGGAGCTGTTTTTT
>TRBJ2-5|NA|NA|TRBV5-4
CASSLSGGGGETQYF
TGTGCCAGCAGCTTGTCGGGGGGCGGTGGGGAGACCCAGTACTTC
>TRBJ2-3|TRBD2|NA|TRBV9
CASSLAGGPADTQYF
TGTGCCAGCAGCCTAGCGGGGGGGCCCGCAGATACGCAGTATTTT
>TRBJ1-1|TRBD1|NA|TRBV28
CASVRPGTVNTEAFF
TGTGCCAGTGTCCGACCCGGGACAGTGAACACTGAAGCTTTCTTT
>TRBJ2-1|TRBD2|NA|TRBV2
CASSQGTSGRNEQFF
TGTGCCAGCAGCCAGGGGACTAGCGGTCGGAATGAGCAGTTCTTC
>TRBJ2-2|NA|NA|TRBV29-1
CSVARNTGELFF
TGCAGCGTTGCACGTAACACCGGGGAGCTGTTTTTT
>TRBJ2-3|TRBD2|NA|TRBV6-1
CASSDRGLAGVDTQYF
TGTGCCAGCAGTGACCGGGGACTAGCGGGGGTAGATACGCAGTATTTT
>TRBJ2-4|NA|NA|TRBV19
CASTHFDKNIQYF
TGTGCCAGTACGCATTTTGACAAAAACATTCAGTACTTC
>TRBJ1-1|NA|NA|TRBV27
CASRTGGVNTEAFF
TGTGCCAGCAGAACTGGGGGGGTGAACACTGAAGCTTTCTTT
>TRBJ1-1|NA|NA|TRBV7-2
CASSLGHNRNTEAFF
TGTGCCAGCAGCTTAGGTCATAACAGGAACACTGAAGCTTTCTTT
>TRBJ2-7|NA|NA|TRBV6-1
CASSGVTAYEQYF
TGTGCCAGCTCAGGGGTTACGGCCTACGAGCAGTACTTC
>TRBJ1-6|NA|NA|TRBV6-1
CASSEVGNSPLHF
TGTGCCAGCAGTGAGGTCGGAAATTCACCCCTCCACTTT
>TRBJ2-3|TRBD2|once|TRBV25-1
CASVRGTSPTDTQYF
TGTGCCAGCGTAAGAGGGACTAGCCCCACAGATACGCAGTATTTT
>TRBJ2-7|TRBD1|NA|TRBV27
CASSFDRVSYEQYF
TGTGCCAGCAGTTTCGACAGGGTTTCCTACGAGCAGTACTTC
>TRBJ2-7|TRBD1|NA|TRBV6-1
CASRQGKPYEQYF
TGTGCCAGCAGACAGGGGAAACCCTACGAGCAGTACTTC
>TRBJ2-7|NA|NA|TRBV27
CASIPPTGRYEQYF
TGTGCCAGCATCCCTCCGACCGGCCGCTACGAGCAGTACTTC
>TRBJ1-1|NA|NA|TRBV6-6
CASSVRRDTEAFF
TGTGCCAGCAGCGTTCGACGTGACACTGAAGCTTTCTTT
>TRBJ2-7|NA|NA|TRBV18
CASSPQGREQYF
TGTGCCAGCTCACCACAGGGCAGAGAGCAGTACTTC
>TRBJ1-6|NA|NA|TRBV28
CASSTGTVDYSPLHF
TGTGCCAGCAGCACTGGGACGGTGGACTATTCACCCCTCCACTTT
>TRBJ2-2|TRBD2|NA|TRBV28
CASSIRPGLAGGPNTGELFF
TGTGCCAGCAGTATACGCCCCGGGCTAGCGGGGGGGCCGAACACCGGGGAGCTGTTTTTT
>TRBJ2-1|TRBD2|NA|TRBV5-1
CASSSGLGGSNNEQFF
TGCGCCAGCAGCTCGGGACTAGGGGGGTCGAACAATGAGCAGTTCTTC
>TRBJ1-6|NA|NA|TRBV6-5
CASSYLNSPLHF
TGTGCCAGCAGCTACCTGAATTCACCCCTCCACTTT
>TRBJ1-1|NA|NA|TRBV5-4
CASSLVRGNTEAFF
TGTGCCAGCAGCTTGGTCAGGGGGAACACTGAAGCTTTCTTT
>TRBJ1-5|NA|NA|TRBV7-9
CASSFGTGVNQPQHF
TGTGCCAGCAGCTTTGGAACGGGGGTCAATCAGCCCCAGCATTTT
>TRBJ1-1|NA|NA|TRBV6-5
CASTYGPRDTEAFF
TGTGCCAGCACCTACGGGCCCCGGGACACTGAAGCTTTCTTT
>TRBJ1-5|NA|NA|TRBV5-1
CASRRSGDQPQHF
TGCGCCAGCAGAAGGTCGGGGGATCAGCCCCAGCATTTT
>TRBJ2-5|TRBD2|NA|TRBV6-1
CASRESGVQETQYF
TGTGCCAGCAGGGAAAGCGGGGTCCAAGAGACCCAGTACTTC
>TRBJ1-2|NA|few|TRBV28
CASSLSGASYTF
TGTGCCAGCAGTTTATCAGGGGCGAGCTACACCTTC
>TRBJ1-2|TRBD1|NA|TRBV11-2
CASSSIDRVLGYTF
TGTGCCAGCAGCTCAATCGACAGGGTTTTGGGCTACACCTTC
>TRBJ1-4|NA|NA|TRBV15
CATSQGWAATNEKLFF
TGTGCCACCAGCCAAGGGTGGGCAGCAACTAATGAAAAACTGTTTTTT
>TRBJ1-6|NA|NA|TRBV5-1
CASSPDIVSYNSPLHF
TGCGCCAGCAGCCCCGACATCGTCTCCTATAATTCACCCCTCCACTTT
>TRBJ2-5|NA|NA|TRBV5-1
CASSFGPKETQYF
TGCGCCAGCAGCTTCGGACCGAAGGAGACCCAGTACTTC
>TRBJ2-3|TRBD2|NA|TRBV28
CASSLVGRGGQDTQYF
TGTGCCAGCAGTTTAGTTGGGCGGGGGGGACAAGATACGCAGTATTTT
>TRBJ2-1|NA|NA|TRBV4-3
CASSQDLLVSSYNEQFF
TGCGCCAGCAGCCAAGACTTACTGGTGAGCTCCTACAATGAGCAGTTCTTC
>TRBJ2-2|NA|NA|TRBV2
CASSEDSFGELFF
TGTGCCAGCAGTGAGGACAGTTTCGGGGAGCTGTTTTTT
>TRBJ1-6|NA|NA|TRBV27
CASSLSPRSSRSPLHF
TGTGCCAGCAGTTTATCTCCGCGGTCCTCTCGGTCACCCCTCCACTTT
>TRBJ2-3|TRBD2|NA|TRBV9
CASSVDGGRASDTQYF
TGTGCCAGCAGCGTAGATGGCGGGAGGGCCTCAGATACGCAGTATTTT
>TRBJ1-1|NA|NA|TRBV9
CASSVGQWNTEAFF
TGTGCCAGCAGCGTAGGACAGTGGAACACTGAAGCTTTCTTT
>TRBJ2-3|NA|NA|TRBV25-1
CASSERKGGDTQYF
TGTGCCAGCAGTGAAAGGAAAGGAGGGGATACGCAGTATTTT
>TRBJ2-1|NA|NA|TRBV9
CASSVERYNEQFF
TGTGCCAGCAGCGTAGAACGGTACAATGAGCAGTTCTTC